This TCR beta chain was identified during a study of control samples from healthy donors and cancer patients. The table came from immunoSEQ multiplex PCR; TCRdb's copy has only in-frame clones and leaves some out. The sample consists of fewer than 45,000 clones, 85% to 95% of them appearing once. The CDR3 loop spans 15 amino acids. V was pared by 3 bases and J by 6 bases, with 10 bases of the junction left unmatched. Germline assignment: CDR1 SGHAT and CDR2 FQNNGV. This chain uses TRBV11-2 with TRBJ1-1; 7 positions agree with TRBD1. The receptor's source is a woman between 35 and 50 years old with head and neck cancer. Material: PBMCs. The CDR3, as DNA: TGTGCCAGCAGCTTTCGACAGGGAATGAGAGCTGAAGCTTTCTTT. Protein: CASSFRQGMRAEAFF.